A single sample gave rise to the 21 T cell receptor beta chains below, sequenced in a study of cytomegalovirus exposure and HLA in healthy donors. The PCR contained 60 Vbeta and 13 Jbeta primers. Clones were read by immunoSEQ multiplex PCR, and TCRdb kept only the in-frame ones, dropping some. The sample lists 100,000 or so clones, under 85% occurring once. The specimen was PBMCs. The receptors here all came from a man aged 25 to 40 in good health and CMV-seronegative.

By share, this clone counts as medium-sized. The chain carries TRBV27 and TRBJ2-5, with TRBD2 identical over 15 bases. The CDR3 is made up of 15 amino acids. The germline CDR1 and CDR2 sequences are MNHEY and SMNVEV (reference sequence). Unmatched junction bases numbered 1, after V lost 4 bases and J lost 4 bases. Written as DNA, the CDR3 is TGTGCCAGCAGTTGGACTAGCGGGGGGGCAGAGACCCAGTACTTC. Translating it yields CASSWTSGGAETQYF.

This clone turned up a few times. The chain has TRBV9 and TRBJ2-3; tentatively, D is TRBD2 (5 bases). CDR1 is SGDLS, CDR2 YYNGEE, per germline. Trimming pared 0 bases from V and 1 base from J, leaving 12 bases between. The CDR3 has 16 amino acids. The CDR3 protein is CASSVDSTGGTDTQYF. The CDR3 DNA reads TGTGCCAGCAGCGTAGACAGTACCGGGGGCACAGATACGCAGTATTTT.

This clone was picked up one time. This chain links TRBV28 with TRBJ2-2, with 8 nucleotides matching TRBD1. V trimming: 2 bases; J trimming: 4 bases; junction bases outside the gene matches: 3. The germline V gene has CDR1 MDHEN and CDR2 SYDVKM. This CDR3 has 15 amino acids. The CDR3 region is CASSLVQGGTGELFF. For the CDR3, the DNA is TGTGCCAGCAGTTTAGTACAGGGGGGCACCGGGGAGCTGTTTTTT.

V is TRBV7-8 and J is TRBJ2-7; TRBD2 matches at 10 bases. This CDR3 contains 17 residues. V lost 5 bases and J lost 4; bases outside the gene matches: 14. Germline CDR1 SGHVS, CDR2 FQNEAQ. CDR3 sequence (DNA): TGTGCCAGCAGCGGAAGCGGGAGGGGCCCTCGTGCATACGAGCAGTACTTC. Translating it yields CASSGSGRGPRAYEQYF.

The chain is built from TRBV5-1 and TRBJ1-1; the match to TRBD1 covers 7 bases. CDR1 SGHRS and CDR2 YFSETQ come from the germline V gene. V gave up 4 bases and J gave up 1 base; unmatched junction bases: 4. The CDR3 extends over 14 amino acids. The CDR3 DNA is TGCGCCAGCAGCCCGGACAGGTGGAACACTGAAGCTTTCTTT. Amino acid sequence: CASSPDRWNTEAFF.

The V and J genes are TRBV4-2 and TRBJ2-2, with 11 nucleotides matching TRBD2. The germline V gene has CDR1 LGHNA and CDR2 YNFKEQ. This CDR3 contains 19 residues. V lost 2 bases and J lost 1; bases outside the gene matches: 9. CDR3 sequence: CASSQRTTSGVGNTGELFF. The CDR3 DNA follows: TGTGCCAGCAGCCAACGTACGACTAGCGGGGTAGGGAACACCGGGGAGCTGTTTTTT.

The chain couples TRBV6-5 to TRBJ2-1; the match to TRBD2 covers 9 bases. V gave up 0 bases and J gave up 1 base; unmatched junction bases: 1. Germline lookup yields CDR1 MNHEY and CDR2 SVGAGI. The CDR3 length is 16 residues. The chain's CDR3 is CASSYSSGGSYNEQFF. As DNA, the CDR3 is TGTGCCAGCAGTTACTCGAGCGGGGGGTCCTACAATGAGCAGTTCTTC.

The CDR3 loop reads CASRSTGEQFF. In DNA, the CDR3 is TGTGCCAGCAGGTCGACCGGGGAGCAGTTCTTC. This rearrangement joins TRBV2 to TRBJ2-1; D uncertain. Trimming removed 6 bases at V and 10 bases at J, with 10 bases between. Looked up from germline, CDR1 is SNHLY and CDR2 is FYNNEI. This CDR3 has 11 amino acids. Looking up the rest from reference TRBV2 and TRBJ2-1 gives the full variable domain: EPEVTQTPSHQVTQMGQEVILRCVPISNHLYFYWYRQILGQKVEFLVSFYNNEISEKSEIFDDQFSVERPDGSNFTLKIRSTKLEDSAMYFCASRSTGEQFFGPGTRLTVL.

This clone showed up just once. The V call is TRBV28, the J call TRBJ1-4; 9 bases align to TRBD1. There are 13 residues in the CDR3. The trim removed 10 bases at V and 8 bases at J, leaving 8 bases unmatched. CDR1 is MDHEN and CDR2 is SYDVKM in the germline V gene. The CDR3: CATVQGASEKLFF. CDR3 nucleotides: TGTGCCACCGTACAGGGGGCTAGCGAAAAACTGTTTTTT.

A single count supports this clone. J is TRBJ2-3 and V is TRBV27, with D possibly being TRBD2 (5 bases). The CDR3 covers 14 residues. The ends were cut back, 8 bases at V and 4 bases at J, with 16 bases in the middle. Germline CDR1 and CDR2: MNHEY and SMNVEV (reference sequence). The CDR3 region is CASPLGSRSDTQYF. In DNA form, the CDR3 reads TGTGCCAGCCCACTAGGGAGTCGTTCAGATACGCAGTATTTT.

V gene TRBV7-7 combines with J gene TRBJ2-5; 7 bases line up with TRBD2. The CDR3 runs to 14 residues. V was clipped by 5 bases and J by 5 bases; unmatched bases: 8. The germline gives CDR1 SSHAT, CDR2 FNYEAQ (reference sequence). The CDR3 here is CASSRRFGGETQYF. CDR3 coding DNA: TGTGCCAGCAGCCGACGATTCGGGGGGGAGACCCAGTACTTC.

The chain employs TRBV7-2 and TRBJ2-7; the match to TRBD2 covers 13 bases. The CDR3 totals 16 residues. Germline V gene lookup returns CDR1 SGHTA and CDR2 FQGNSA. Trimming at V came to 1 base and at J to 2 bases, leaving 2 bases not matched to a gene. CDR3 nucleotide sequence: TGTGCCAGCAGCTTAGTACTAGCGGGAGGGCCCTACGAGCAGTACTTC. Protein product: CASSLVLAGGPYEQYF.

The chain is built from TRBV30 and TRBJ2-7; tentatively, D is TRBD2 (5 bases). Per germline, CDR1 GTSNPN and CDR2 SVGIG (reference sequence). The CDR3 length is 13 residues. Trimming removed 0 bases at V and 5 bases at J, with 11 bases between. The CDR3, as DNA: TGTGCCTGGAGTGTGCCGGGGTCCAACGAGCAGTACTTC. Translating it yields CAWSVPGSNEQYF.

This clone was recorded many times. This sequence joins TRBV30 and TRBJ1-6; weak D call: TRBD1 (6 bases). CDR3 length: 13 residues. Between the trimmed V and J ends, which lost 2 bases and 10 bases, there was a span of 12 bases. Germline V gene sequence: CDR1 GTSNPN, CDR2 SVGIG (reference sequence). CDR3 sequence: CAWSLGQNSPLHF. DNA of the CDR3: TGTGCCTGGAGTTTGGGACAAAACTCACCCCTCCACTTT. The full variable domain, its missing parts supplied by reference TRBV30 and TRBJ1-6, is SQTIHQWPATLVQPVGSPLSLECTVEGTSNPNLYWYRQAAGRGLQLLFYSVGIGQISSEVPQNLSASRPQDRQFILSSKKLLLSDSGFYLCAWSLGQNSPLHFGNGTRLTVT.

The V and J genes are TRBV6-5 and TRBJ2-5; the D is unclear. Trimming shortened V by 6 bases and J by 5 bases, and 10 bases separated the two germline ends. Germline V lookup: CDR1 MNHEY, CDR2 SVGAGI. The CDR3 has 12 residues. CDR3 sequence reads: CASSPEEETQYF. The CDR3 nucleotides are TGTGCCAGCAGCCCCGAGGAGGAGACCCAGTACTTC.

The chain couples TRBV5-1 to TRBJ2-2, with 7 bases matching TRBD1. Germline CDR1 is SGHRS and CDR2 is YFSETQ. V was clipped by 2 bases and J by 6 bases; unmatched bases: 1. The CDR3 has 13 residues. The CDR3 here is CASSFTGAGELFF. The CDR3 DNA sequence: TGCGCCAGCAGCTTTACAGGGGCCGGGGAGCTGTTTTTT.

This chain uses TRBV5-1 with TRBJ1-1, with D perhaps matching TRBD1 (5 bases). Germline V gene data show CDR1 as SGHRS and CDR2 as YFSETQ. This CDR3 spans 14 amino acids. V shed 7 bases and J shed 5 bases, with 18 bases lying between them. The CDR3 region is CASGRTWGGTEAFF. The CDR3 DNA reads as TGCGCCAGCGGCAGGACGTGGGGGGGGACTGAAGCTTTCTTT.

This chain uses TRBV6-6 with TRBJ2-5; 8 bases map to TRBD1. Germline loops: CDR1 MNHNY, CDR2 SVGAGI (reference sequence). The ends lost 5 bases at V and 1 base at J; junction bases unmatched: 6. CDR3 length: 15 residues. This CDR3 reads CASSLDRGVQETQYF. As DNA, the CDR3 is TGTGCCAGCAGTCTAGACAGGGGAGTCCAAGAGACCCAGTACTTC.

This clone was detected only a few times. The chain carries TRBV30 and TRBJ1-2; D uncertain. The CDR3 loop spans 11 amino acids. Germline assignment: CDR1 GTSNPN and CDR2 SVGIG (reference sequence). The DNA for the CDR3 is TGTGCTTTACAGAGTAACTATGGCTACACCTTC. It specifies CALQSNYGYTF.

V and J are TRBV19 and TRBJ1-2; a weak D match, TRBD1 (6 bases). This CDR3 contains 14 residues. CDR1 is LNHDA, CDR2 SQIVND, per germline (reference sequence). Trimming pared 8 bases from V and 3 bases from J, leaving 16 bases between. The CDR3 region has the DNA TGTGCCAGTGAGGCGGGGGGCGGATACTATGGCTACACCTTC. Protein product: CASEAGGGYYGYTF.

The CDR3 loop is CASSYQGNNEQFF. The DNA of the CDR3 is TGTGCCAGCAGCTACCAGGGTAACAATGAGCAGTTCTTC. V gene TRBV11-2 combines with J gene TRBJ2-1; D possibly corresponds to TRBD1 (5 bases). The germline V and J ends were trimmed by 4 bases and 5 bases, with 9 bases remaining between them. The CDR3 has 13 amino acids. Germline-derived CDR1 and CDR2 are SGHAT and FQNNGV.